This passage covers 7 T cell receptor beta chains from one sample sequenced in a study of cytomegalovirus exposure and HLA in healthy donors. Assay used: immunoSEQ multiplex PCR; TCRdb lists only in-frame clones, some missing. The sample consists of about 98,000 clones, about 83% of them appearing once. The sample was PBMCs. The receptors stem from a woman in her 30s in good health and CMV-seronegative.

This clone has a handful of counts. The J gene is TRBJ1-1, the V gene TRBV4-1; D is uncertain. The CDR3 loop spans 14 amino acids. Germline V gene data show CDR1 as MGHRA and CDR2 as YSYEKL. Trimming shortened V by 1 base and J by 0 bases, and 6 bases separated the two germline ends. In DNA form, the CDR3 reads TGCGCCAGCAGCCAAGTATCCCTGAACACTGAAGCTTTCTTT. The encoded protein is CASSQVSLNTEAFF.

The DNA for the CDR3 is TGTGCCAGCAGCCCCAGGGGAACAGAGACAGATACGCAGTATTTT. Encoded protein: CASSPRGTETDTQYF. This chain uses TRBV7-2 with TRBJ2-3, with D tentatively TRBD1 (6 bases). This CDR3 comprises 15 residues. CDR1 is SGHTA and CDR2 is FQGNSA in the germline V gene. Trimming shortened V by 5 bases and J by 3 bases, and 15 bases separated the two germline ends.

This chain uses TRBV5-1 with TRBJ2-3; D might be TRBD2 (5 bases). Germline V gene lookup returns CDR1 SGHRS and CDR2 YFSETQ. V dropped 7 bases and J dropped 1 base, with 13 bases sitting between them. This CDR3 has 14 residues. The CDR3 protein is CASALRAGTDTQYF. The DNA for the CDR3 is TGCGCCAGCGCCCTGAGGGCAGGCACAGATACGCAGTATTTT.

This sequence joins TRBV6-6 and TRBJ2-7; 9 bases fit TRBD1. There are 14 residues in the CDR3. Germline loops: CDR1 MNHNY, CDR2 SVGAGI (reference sequence). The trim removed 6 bases at V and 1 base at J, leaving 4 bases unmatched. In DNA, the CDR3 is TGTGCCAGCAGATTGGGGACAGGGTCCTACGAGCAGTACTTC. Translation: CASRLGTGSYEQYF.

The V call is TRBV7-9, the J call TRBJ1-3; D remains unclear. The germline gives CDR1 SEHNR, CDR2 FQNEAQ (reference sequence). Trimming pared 5 bases from V and 0 bases from J, leaving 23 bases between. The CDR3 consists of 19 residues. The CDR3 nucleotides are TGTGCCAGCAGCCCGAGAAGACTACAGTTTCGAAGCTCTGGAAACACCATATATTTT. Translation: CASSPRRLQFRSSGNTIYF.

V and J are TRBV7-6 and TRBJ2-5; 7 nucleotides line up with TRBD2. V gave up 5 bases and J gave up 7 bases; unmatched junction bases: 13. Germline-derived CDR1 and CDR2 are SGHVS and FNYEAQ. This CDR3 has 15 residues. The CDR3 bases are TGTGCCAGCAGCCCCCGGGAGGAGGGGAGGGGGACCCAGTACTTC. As protein: CASSPREEGRGTQYF.

CDR3 coding DNA: TGTGCCAGCAGCCCGACTAGCGGGAGGGTTAACACCGGGGAGCTGTTTTTT. This sequence encodes CASSPTSGRVNTGELFF. This sequence joins TRBV9 and TRBJ2-2, with 14 bases lining up with TRBD2. J gave up 2 bases and V 4 bases, and 4 bases lay outside the gene matches. Germline assignment: CDR1 SGDLS and CDR2 YYNGEE. This CDR3 spans 17 amino acids.